This T cell receptor beta chain is drawn from a study of human T cells and chemical hapten exposure. V was cut by 0 bases and J by 1 base, with 11 bases left in between. There are 17 residues in the CDR3. The V gene's germline CDR1 is SGHRS and CDR2 YFSETQ. Time point in this sample: patch test 3, about 24 weeks after DPC sensitization. The sample's treatment: therapeutic diphenylcyclopropenone sensitization with weekly scalp DPC. Samples of blood were obtained prior to the application of each patch test. TCRdb itself ran the RACE reads through MiXCR, one entry per CDR3 protein. The table records 85,000 to 100,000 distinct CDR3 sequences, around 25% of them present only once.

This TCR was recovered from a man aged 35 to 55 with alopecia areata. Some clones in this sample may be carry-over from other donors' samples. The starting material was whole blood, obtained in connection with sensitization to the hapten diphenylcyclopropenone (DPC). The chain employs TRBV5-1 and TRBJ1-6; D is perhaps TRBD1 (5 bases). The CDR3 DNA reads as TGCGCCAGCAGCTTGGTCGGGGGTTCGTCCTATAATTCACCCCTCCACTTT. Translated, it gives CASSLVGGSSYNSPLHF.